This T cell receptor (beta chain) was observed in a study of blood T cell repertoires in COVID-19. Across the study: Spain, Italy and the United States supplied samples that represented acute and convalescent COVID-19.

V lost 4 bases and J lost 11, with 20 bases in between. The length of the CDR3 is 14 residues. CDR1 and CDR2 from the germline V gene are MGHRA and YSYEKL. In the original analysis: Estimated nucleated cell counts came from reference gene primer amplification. Assay used: immunoSEQ multiplex PCR; TCRdb lists only in-frame clones, some missing. V and J calls and clone size are given by that table; D and trimming were obtained from the DNA. The sample consists of about 59,000 clones, roughly 90% of them appearing once. Sequencing input: peripheral blood. This chain connects TRBV4-1 to TRBJ1-1; D possibly corresponds to TRBD1 (5 bases). The receptor was derived from an elderly man with acute or convalescent COVID-19. Written as DNA, the CDR3 is TGCGCCAGCAGCCTGCTATCGGAGGGGCCGGGGGCTTTCTTT. Translated, it gives CASSLLSEGPGAFF.